The 7 T cell receptor beta chains below were found in one sample sequenced in a study of blood T cell repertoires in COVID-19. The repertoire was sequenced with immunoSEQ multiplex PCR; TCRdb's copy has only in-frame clones and lacks some. The sample yields roughly 120,000 clones, around four fifths seen once. The sample consisted of peripheral blood. These receptors originate from a woman aged 55-70 years with acute or convalescent COVID-19.

The rearrangement joins TRBV6-5 to TRBJ2-3; TRBD2 agrees at 7 bases. The J segment lost 6 bases and the V segment lost 2 bases, leaving 8 bases of the junction unmatched. The CDR3 totals 15 residues. The V gene's germline CDR1 is MNHEY and CDR2 SVGAGI. The CDR3 DNA follows: TGTGCCAGCAGTTACGGGGGAAGCGGGGAGGATACGCAGTATTTT. It encodes CASSYGGSGEDTQYF.

V usage is TRBV5-1 and J usage is TRBJ2-7; D might be TRBD1 (5 bases). V was trimmed by 3 bases and J by 2 bases, leaving 15 bases between them. The CDR3 extends over 15 amino acids. Germline-derived CDR1 and CDR2 are SGHRS and YFSETQ. CDR3 in amino acids: CASSSRQTVPYEQYF. The DNA of the CDR3 is TGCGCCAGCAGCTCGAGACAGACCGTCCCCTACGAGCAGTACTTC.

V is TRBV7-3 and J is TRBJ2-1, with D maybe TRBD1 (7 bases). Germline V gene sequence: CDR1 SGHTA, CDR2 FQGTGA. V was shortened by 5 bases and J by 6 bases, with 14 bases between the two germline ends. The CDR3 covers 14 residues. CDR3 nucleotides: TGTGCCAGCAGCCGCGGGGACAGCGGCAATGAGCAGTTCTTC. Amino acids: CASSRGDSGNEQFF.

The V gene is TRBV19, the J gene TRBJ1-5; the match to TRBD1 covers 10 bases. V was clipped by 5 bases and J by 5 bases; unmatched bases: 0. This CDR3 has 13 residues. CDR1 is LNHDA and CDR2 is SQIVND in the germline V gene (reference sequence). As DNA, the CDR3 is TGTGCCAGTAGTGGGACAGGGGATCAGCCCCAGCATTTT. Translation gives CASSGTGDQPQHF.

The table lists this clone with many counts. Other DNA sequences of this sample code for an identical CDR3. The chain has TRBV5-1 and TRBJ1-2, with TRBD1 matching 12 bases. The germline V gene encodes CDR1 SGHRS and CDR2 YFSETQ. This CDR3 has 14 amino acids. V lost 0 bases to trimming and J lost 6 bases; unmatched junction nucleotides: 0. CDR3 sequence reads: CASSLGDRGHGYTF. The CDR3, as DNA: TGCGCCAGCAGCTTGGGGGACAGGGGGCATGGCTACACCTTC.

The chain links TRBV19 to TRBJ1-5; D remains ambiguous. V lost 4 bases and J lost 6, with 7 bases in between. Looked up from germline, CDR1 is LNHDA and CDR2 is SQIVND (reference sequence). The CDR3 runs to 12 residues. CDR3 amino acids: CASSTLGQPQHF. DNA of the CDR3: TGTGCCAGTAGTACCCTCGGTCAGCCCCAGCATTTT.

The CDR3 DNA reads as TGTGCCAGCACCGGACAGGGAGTAGAAGCTTTCTTT. It codes for CASTGQGVEAFF. The chain carries TRBV12-3 or TRBV12-4 and TRBJ1-1; 8 nucleotides match TRBD1. The CDR3 spans 12 residues. V lost 7 bases and J lost 8; bases outside the gene matches: 6.